These 26 T cell receptor beta chains were sequenced from one sample in a study of glioma-infiltrating T cells. TCR alpha and beta CDR3 regions were amplified from RNA using iRepertoire nested multiplex PCR. TCRdb ran MiXCR on the multiplex PCR reads and lists one entry per CDR3 protein. Of over 140,000 distinct CDR3 sequences in the sample, about two fifths were seen once. Sequenced material: glioma tissue, nonneoplastic brain tissue, or PBMCs (not recorded which). These TCRs come from a human donor with low-grade glioma or glioblastoma, undergoing nonglioma brain surgery, or in good health (not recorded which).

This clonotype has more than one count but fewer than ten. The chain is built from TRBV6-2 or TRBV6-3 and TRBJ2-3; D not certain. Per germline, CDR1 MNHEY and CDR2 SVGEGT. CDR3 length equals 14 residues. The V end lost 2 bases, the J end lost 5 bases, and 11 bases lay between the germline ends. The CDR3 protein is CASSYRIGRDTQYF. The DNA of the CDR3 is TGTGCCAGCAGTTACCGAATTGGGCGAGATACGCAGTATTTT.

The chain has TRBV12-3 or TRBV12-4 and TRBJ1-6; D remains unclear. Trimming removed 4 bases from V and 0 bases from J, with 4 bases in between. The CDR3 covers 14 residues. The chain's CDR3 is CASSWSSYNSPLHF. CDR3 DNA: TGTGCCAGCAGTTGGAGCTCCTATAATTCACCCCTCCACTTT.

Note on this clonotype: Sequence at one end of the junction differs from germline and may be a read error. The chain couples TRBV20-1 to TRBJ1-2; D not resolved. In germline, CDR1 is DFQATT, CDR2 SNEGSKA (reference sequence). This CDR3 spans 13 amino acids. The DNA for the CDR3 is TGCGGTGCAGGCGAACCAACTAACTATGGCTACACCTTC. Protein sequence: CGAGEPTNYGYTF.

The chain combines TRBV4-1 with TRBJ1-6; weak D call: TRBD1 (5 bases). Germline values: CDR1 MGHRA, CDR2 YSYEKL. V dropped 4 bases and J dropped 7 bases, with 14 bases sitting between them. CDR3 length: 15 amino acids. The CDR3 sequence: CASSLSGRSNSPLHF. CDR3 in DNA: TGCGCCAGCAGCCTTTCGGGACGGTCGAATTCACCCCTCCACTTT.

This clonotype has more than one count but fewer than ten. This rearrangement joins TRBV4-3 to TRBJ2-7; the D is unclear. Trimming cost V 1 base and J 0 bases, with 4 bases left between them. The CDR3 is 13 residues long. Per the germline V gene, CDR1 is LGHNA and CDR2 is YSLEER. The CDR3 loop is CASSQVISYEQYF. The CDR3 region has the DNA TGCGCCAGCAGCCAAGTTATCTCCTACGAGCAGTACTTC.

The V and J genes are TRBV20-1 and TRBJ2-7; 7 nucleotides match TRBD2. The junction had 10 bases not matched to a gene; V was cut back by 3 bases and J by 5 bases. Germline V lookup: CDR1 DFQATT, CDR2 SNEGSKA (reference sequence). The CDR3 is 14 amino acids. The CDR3 sequence is CSASAGVGLDEQYF. CDR3 in DNA: TGCAGTGCTAGTGCGGGAGTTGGGCTAGACGAGCAGTACTTC.

The chain recombines TRBV3-1 with TRBJ2-1; 7 positions match TRBD2. Trimming cost V 4 bases and J 7 bases; bases outside gene matches: 10. This CDR3 comprises 15 residues. CDR1 and CDR2 from the germline V gene are LGHDT and YNNKEL (reference sequence). The CDR3 reads CASSLGGSIRNEQFF. For the CDR3, the DNA is TGTGCCAGCAGCCTCGGGGGGTCGATTCGGAATGAGCAGTTCTTC.

The chain carries TRBV6-2 or TRBV6-3 and TRBJ1-1; tentative D call: TRBD1 (5 bases). The CDR3 has 12 amino acids. Trimming removed 5 bases from V and 5 bases from J, with 9 bases in between. Germline V lookup: CDR1 MNHEY, CDR2 SVGEGT. The CDR3 nucleotides are TGTGCCAGCAGTATCCAGGGAACTGAAGCTTTCTTT. Protein: CASSIQGTEAFF.

The J gene is TRBJ2-7, the V gene TRBV2; D perhaps matches TRBD1 (5 bases). The CDR3 covers 12 residues. CDR1 is SNHLY, CDR2 FYNNEI, per germline. Trimming stripped 3 bases from V and 6 bases from J, with 9 bases between. DNA for the CDR3: TGTGCCAGCAGTGATGGCAGGGCCGAGCAGTACTTC. Residues: CASSDGRAEQYF.

In the case of this clonotype: Germline and junction disagree at one end, which may indicate a read error. The genes are TRBV6-2 or TRBV6-3 and TRBJ2-7; TRBD1 matches 7 bases. CDR3 length: 14 residues. Germline loops: CDR1 MNHEY, CDR2 SVGEGT. DNA for the CDR3: TGTGCCAGCATTTACGGGGACAGACCCTACGAGCAGTACTTC. This codes for CASIYGDRPYEQYF.

This clonotype was recorded a few times. The CDR3 here is CASSLRPGAGTEAFF. For the CDR3, the DNA is TGTGCCAGCAGTTTAAGGCCGGGGGCTGGCACTGAAGCTTTCTTT. The J gene is TRBJ1-1, the V gene TRBV27; tentatively, D is TRBD1 (6 bases). In germline, CDR1 is MNHEY, CDR2 SMNVEV (reference sequence). V lost 2 bases and J lost 4, with 14 bases in between. There are 15 residues in the CDR3.

Details on this clonotype: One junction end disagrees with the germline gene, perhaps due to a read error. This chain uses TRBV6-1 with TRBJ2-7; D is possibly TRBD2 (6 bases). Germline V gives CDR1 MNHNS, CDR2 SASEGT. This CDR3 is built from 12 residues. CDR3 residues: CDSSSDTYEQYF. The CDR3 DNA reads TGTGACAGCTCTAGCGATACCTACGAGCAGTACTTC.

The rearrangement uses TRBV27 and TRBJ2-3; 14 nucleotides line up with TRBD2. Per germline, CDR1 MNHEY and CDR2 SMNVEV (reference sequence). The CDR3 consists of 20 residues. V shed 2 bases and J 10 bases; nucleotides not matched to a gene: 20. This CDR3 reads CASSLNWGPGLAGGRDAQYF. CDR3 DNA sequence: TGTGCCAGCAGTTTAAATTGGGGTCCCGGACTAGCGGGAGGCCGTGATGCGCAGTATTTT.

This chain joins TRBV3-1 and TRBJ2-3; D gene ambiguous. From germline, CDR1 is LGHDT and CDR2 YNNKEL (reference sequence). The CDR3 runs to 13 residues. V was shortened by 4 bases and J by 6 bases, with 11 bases between the two germline ends. The CDR3 DNA follows: TGTGCCAGCAGCCCCTGGGATAAGGATACGCAGTATTTT. Translating it yields CASSPWDKDTQYF.

This chain joins TRBV6-1 and TRBJ1-6, with TRBD1 matching over 7 bases. V trimming: 5 bases; J trimming: 7 bases; junction bases outside the gene matches: 14. CDR1 and CDR2 from the germline V gene are MNHNS and SASEGT. The CDR3 has 17 amino acids. CDR3 nucleotides: TGTGCCAGCAGTCGACTTTCGACAGGGACGGGGAATTCACCCCTCCACTTT. This sequence encodes CASSRLSTGTGNSPLHF.

J is TRBJ2-7 and V is TRBV4-1; the match to TRBD1 covers 9 bases. Germline assignment: CDR1 MGHRA and CDR2 YSYEKL. V shed 0 bases and J 1 base; nucleotides not matched to a gene: 10. The CDR3 length is 18 residues. CDR3 residues: CASSQEVVGTGTSYEQYF. CDR3 DNA: TGCGCCAGCAGCCAAGAGGTCGTCGGGACAGGGACTTCCTACGAGCAGTACTTC.

The rearrangement links TRBV12-3 or TRBV12-4 to TRBJ1-1; tentative D call: TRBD1 (6 bases). V lost 1 base, J lost 4 bases, and 10 bases lay in between. This CDR3 has 14 residues. The CDR3 DNA follows: TGTGCCAGCAGTTTAGGAGGAGGGGGCACTGAAGCTTTCTTT. Translation: CASSLGGGGTEAFF.

This chain connects TRBV6-2 or TRBV6-3 to TRBJ2-4; 8 bases line up with TRBD1. CDR1 is MNHEY and CDR2 is SVGEGT in the germline V gene. The ends lost 6 bases at V and 8 bases at J; junction bases unmatched: 3. There are 12 residues in the CDR3. As DNA, the CDR3 is TGTGCCAGCAGCCACAGGGGGGACATTCAGTACTTC. Translating it yields CASSHRGDIQYF.

This chain connects TRBV6-5 to TRBJ2-1, with 13 bases aligning to TRBD2. Germline V gene data show CDR1 as MNHEY and CDR2 as SVGAGI. V lost 5 bases and J lost 8; bases outside the gene matches: 9. This CDR3 has 16 residues. In nucleotides, the CDR3 is TGTGCCAGCAGTCGTGGGACTAGCGGGAAAGGGGATGAGCAGTTCTTC. Its translation: CASSRGTSGKGDEQFF.

The chain is built from TRBV12-5 and TRBJ2-3; D is unresolved. Germline assignment: CDR1 LGHNT and CDR2 FRNRAP. The CDR3 spans 16 residues. The V end lost 0 bases, the J end lost 5 bases, and 15 bases lay between the germline ends. The DNA for the CDR3 is TGTGCTAGTGGTTTGGTAATCGTATCGCCTGGAGATACGCAGTATTTT. It codes for CASGLVIVSPGDTQYF.

The chain is built from TRBV6-1 and TRBJ2-2; 11 nucleotides match TRBD2. The CDR3 contains 15 residues. In germline, CDR1 is MNHNS, CDR2 SASEGT. V dropped 5 bases and J dropped 4; count of bases not matched to a gene: 3. The CDR3, as DNA: TGTGCCAGCAGTCCTGGGACTAGCGGCACCGGGGAGCTGTTTTTT. It encodes CASSPGTSGTGELFF.

The gene calls are TRBV2 and TRBJ1-1; 10 positions match TRBD1. CDR3 length equals 14 residues. V trimming: 6 bases; J trimming: 9 bases; junction bases outside the gene matches: 10. Germline CDR1 SNHLY, CDR2 FYNNEI. CDR3 DNA: TGTGCCAGCAGCCCTGACAGGGGGCGGTTTAAAGCTTTCTTT. Protein sequence: CASSPDRGRFKAFF.

This clonotype was seen many times. This chain connects TRBV6-2 or TRBV6-3 to TRBJ2-1; D gene uncertain. Trimming cost V 7 bases and J 7 bases, with 14 bases left between them. Germline V gene sequence: CDR1 MNHEY, CDR2 SVGEGT. The CDR3 sequence is 13 residues long. In DNA form, the CDR3 reads TGTGCCAGCACCTTAGACCCGAGGAATGAGCAGTTCTTC. Translating it yields CASTLDPRNEQFF.

The chain uses TRBV20-1 and TRBJ1-1; D is unclear. Germline V gives CDR1 DFQATT, CDR2 SNEGSKA (reference sequence). This CDR3 has 14 residues. V dropped 7 bases and J dropped 0 bases, with 15 bases sitting between them. CDR3: CSVGPTTVNTEAFF. The CDR3 DNA is TGCAGTGTTGGTCCTACTACGGTGAACACTGAAGCTTTCTTT.

Points on this clonotype: Its ends do not fully match the called genes, so a read error is possible. This rearrangement joins TRBV20-1 to TRBJ1-5, with TRBD1 as a possible D gene (5 bases). Germline loops: CDR1 DFQATT, CDR2 SNEGSKA (reference sequence). The CDR3 extends over 13 amino acids. The CDR3 spells CSARVGGNQPQHF. The CDR3 bases are TGCAGTGCGAGAGTGGGGGGGAATCAGCCCCAGCATTTT.

This clonotype was counted only a few times. The chain couples TRBV20-1 to TRBJ2-3; TRBD2 might be the D (5 bases). Looked up from germline, CDR1 is DFQATT and CDR2 is SNEGSKA (reference sequence). V shed 8 bases and J shed 8 bases, with 20 bases lying between them. The CDR3 totals 13 residues. The CDR3 sequence is CSKRTQGESTQYF. The CDR3 DNA follows: TGCAGTAAAAGGACTCAAGGCGAGAGTACGCAGTATTTT.